Presented here are 24 T cell receptor beta chains from one specimen sequenced in a study of Graves' ophthalmopathy and Graves' hyperthyroidism. For repertoire sequencing, the TCR beta CDR3 regions were amplified from RNA transcripts. RT-PCR with HTBI primers came first, then second-round multiplex PCR. TCRdb reprocessed the multiplex PCR reads with MiXCR, giving one entry per CDR3 protein. This sample carries around 400,000 distinct CDR3 sequences, around 20% of them seen once, and the ten largest clones take roughly 1.6%. Sequencing used peripheral blood. The receptors shown here come from a woman between 18 and 29 years old with Graves' ophthalmopathy.

Ten or more counts support this clonotype. The J gene is TRBJ1-1, the V gene TRBV27; possible D gene TRBD1, 6 bases. V gave up 5 bases and J gave up 3 bases, with 19 bases separating them. Germline V gene data show CDR1 as MNHEY and CDR2 as SMNVEV (reference sequence). CDR3 length equals 16 residues. CDR3 residues: CASSPRGAPEDTEAFF. CDR3 nucleotides: TGTGCCAGCAGTCCCCGGGGGGCCCCGGAGGACACTGAAGCTTTCTTT.

The sample holds many counts of this clonotype. The chain recombines TRBV6-5 with TRBJ1-5, with D perhaps matching TRBD1 (5 bases). This CDR3 has 13 amino acids. Between the trimmed V and J ends, which lost 8 bases and 3 bases, there was a span of 11 bases. Germline lookup yields CDR1 MNHEY and CDR2 SVGAGI. DNA for the CDR3: TGTGCCAGCGCAGACGGGACCAATCAGCCCCAGCATTTT. Its translation: CASADGTNQPQHF.

Ten or more counts support this clonotype. V and J are TRBV12-3 or TRBV12-4 and TRBJ2-7, with 7 bases identical to TRBD2. The CDR3 spans 14 residues. V shed 3 bases, J shed 5 bases, and the junction held 7 bases outside the gene matches. The CDR3 nucleotides read TGTGCCAGCAGTTTCGGCGGGAGTAGCAACGAGCAGTACTTC. Translation gives CASSFGGSSNEQYF.

This clonotype was seen at least ten times. The chain joins TRBV9 to TRBJ2-3; 8 nucleotides agree with TRBD2. Per germline, CDR1 SGDLS and CDR2 YYNGEE. This CDR3 comprises 16 residues. The V and J ends lost 0 bases and 2 bases, in that order; junction bases with no gene match: 5. CDR3: CASSVAGSGTTDTQYF. CDR3 DNA: TGTGCCAGCAGCGTAGCTGGTAGCGGGACCACAGATACGCAGTATTTT.

This clonotype was recorded many times. The rearrangement joins TRBV7-2 to TRBJ2-5; possible D gene TRBD1, 6 bases. Germline lookup yields CDR1 SGHTA and CDR2 FQGNSA. V shed 4 bases and J shed 5 bases, with 17 bases lying between them. The CDR3 consists of 15 residues. CDR3 DNA: TGTGCCAGCAGCTCACCCCTAGCCAGGGGCGAGACCCAGTACTTC. Translating gives CASSSPLARGETQYF.

The CDR3 sequence: CSVSPGQPSYEQYF. The DNA of the CDR3 is TGCAGCGTCTCCCCAGGACAGCCATCCTACGAGCAGTACTTC. V is TRBV29-1 and J is TRBJ2-7, with D perhaps matching TRBD1 (6 bases). V was pared by 6 bases and J by 1 base, with 16 bases between. Germline V gives CDR1 SQVTM, CDR2 ANQGSEA. The CDR3 is 14 amino acids.

This chain uses TRBV12-3 or TRBV12-4 with TRBJ1-5; D is unresolved. The CDR3 contains 14 residues. The V end was cut by 6 bases, the J end by 5 bases, with 14 bases between. The CDR3 here is CASRAGQEDQPQHF. CDR3 nucleotide sequence: TGTGCCAGCAGGGCGGGCCAGGAGGATCAGCCCCAGCATTTT.

This clonotype was seen repeatedly, ten times or more. V and J are TRBV29-1 and TRBJ2-5; D might be TRBD1 (5 bases). Trimming took 4 bases from V and 2 from J, leaving 11 bases between them. The CDR3 length is 13 residues. CDR1 SQVTM and CDR2 ANQGSEA come from the germline V gene. DNA for the CDR3: TGCAGCGTTGTTAGAGCAGGGCAAGAGACCCAGTACTTC. This sequence encodes CSVVRAGQETQYF.

This clonotype occurred many times. The chain combines TRBV12-3 or TRBV12-4 with TRBJ1-2, with 8 bases identical to TRBD1. J was trimmed by 2 bases and V by 2 bases; bases with no gene match: 7. This CDR3 comprises 16 residues. CDR3 region: CASSLSLTGVNYGYTF. The CDR3 nucleotides are TGTGCCAGCAGTTTATCCTTGACAGGGGTCAACTATGGCTACACCTTC.

This clonotype has a handful of counts. This chain links TRBV4-1 with TRBJ1-1, with 9 bases matching TRBD1. The germline CDR1 and CDR2 sequences are MGHRA and YSYEKL. The junction had 8 bases not matched to a gene; V was cut back by 0 bases and J by 6 bases. This CDR3 region has 16 residues. As DNA, the CDR3 is TGCGCCAGCAGCCAAGAACAGGGGGCGTTTTTAGCTGAAGCTTTCTTT. It is translated as CASSQEQGAFLAEAFF.

This clonotype appeared a single time. The genes are TRBV2 and TRBJ1-6; a weak D match, TRBD1 (6 bases). V was pared by 6 bases and J by 4 bases, with 10 bases between. Germline CDR1 is SNHLY and CDR2 is FYNNEI. The CDR3 has 14 residues. The CDR3: CASRGDTYNSPLHF. The CDR3 DNA follows: TGTGCCAGCAGGGGGGACACTTATAATTCACCCCTCCACTTT.

This clonotype has more than one count but fewer than ten. The rearrangement links TRBV5-4 to TRBJ2-4; D is possibly TRBD1 (6 bases). In germline, CDR1 is SGHNT, CDR2 YYREEE (reference sequence). V dropped 2 bases and J dropped 7 bases, with 13 bases sitting between them. This CDR3 spans 14 amino acids. The CDR3, as DNA: TGTGCCAGCAGCTTTGAGGCAGGGGAGAACATTCAGTACTTC. Its translation: CASSFEAGENIQYF.

Many counts were recorded for this clonotype. This chain connects TRBV28 to TRBJ1-2, with D tentatively TRBD1 (6 bases). The V end was cut by 4 bases, the J end by 0 bases, with 15 bases between. In germline, CDR1 is MDHEN, CDR2 SYDVKM. The CDR3 spans 16 residues. CDR3 nucleotide sequence: TGTGCCAGCAGTTCGGACAGACCCAAACCTAACTATGGCTACACCTTC. This encodes CASSSDRPKPNYGYTF.

Ten or more counts support this clonotype. The chain carries TRBV12-3 or TRBV12-4 and TRBJ2-3, with D uncertain. The CDR3 is 11 amino acids. Trimming cost V 6 bases and J 3 bases, with 4 bases left between them. The CDR3, as DNA: TGTGCCAGCAGGGAAACAGATACGCAGTATTTT. Protein sequence: CASRETDTQYF.

This clonotype was seen many times. The chain recombines TRBV11-2 with TRBJ2-2, with D unclear. The germline V and J ends were trimmed by 2 bases and 1 base, with 11 bases remaining between them. The germline V gene encodes CDR1 SGHAT and CDR2 FQNNGV. The CDR3 has 16 amino acids. CDR3 protein: CASSLISVVNTGELFF. The CDR3 DNA is TGTGCCAGCAGCTTAATAAGTGTGGTGAACACCGGGGAGCTGTTTTTT.

In regard to this clonotype: One base away lies a much larger clone, so this may be a sequencing read error. V and J are TRBV6-5 and TRBJ2-7; TRBD2 agrees at 8 bases. Germline values: CDR1 MNHEY, CDR2 SVGAGI. The CDR3 covers 15 residues. The CDR3 DNA is TGTACCAGCAGTTTTAGCGGGGAAGGGGTCTACGAGCAGTACTTC. Its translation is CTSSFSGEGVYEQYF.

This clonotype has a count of ten or more. One end of the junction does not line up with germline, which may come from a read error. This sequence joins TRBV28 and TRBJ2-7; D is possibly TRBD1 (6 bases). The CDR3 totals 11 residues. Germline CDR1 is MDHEN and CDR2 is SYDVKM. In nucleotides, the CDR3 is TGTGCCAGCAGTGGGGACAAGAGAGCGGTCTTC. Protein product: CASSGDKRAVF. The variable domain in full, completed from reference TRBV28 and TRBJ2-7, reads DVKVTQSSRYLVKRTGEKVFLECVQDMDHENMFWYRQDPGLGLRLIYFSYDVKMKEKGDIPEGYSVSREKKERFSLILESASTNQTSMYLCASSGDKRAVFGPGTRLTVT.

The V gene is TRBV5-1, the J gene TRBJ2-5; D might be TRBD2 (5 bases). V lost 2 bases and J lost 0, with 20 bases in between. This CDR3 is built from 18 residues. Germline V gene data show CDR1 as SGHRS and CDR2 as YFSETQ. CDR3 coding DNA: TGCGCCAGCAGCTTACCCCCCCCGGGAAGGGAGTACCAAGAGACCCAGTACTTC. Protein: CASSLPPPGREYQETQYF.

This clonotype was observed many times. The chain uses TRBV10-1 and TRBJ2-2; D not resolved. Germline V gives CDR1 WNHNN, CDR2 SYGVQD (reference sequence). The CDR3 covers 16 residues. The V and J ends lost 1 base and 6 bases respectively, with 15 bases between them. The CDR3 DNA follows: TGCGCCAGCAGTGAGTTCCGGACCCCTGAAGCCGGGGAGCTGTTTTTT. It is translated as CASSEFRTPEAGELFF.

The rearrangement links TRBV20-1 to TRBJ2-2; 11 nucleotides line up with TRBD2. Per the germline V gene, CDR1 is DFQATT and CDR2 is SNEGSKA (reference sequence). The CDR3 is 19 amino acids. V dropped 5 bases and J dropped 6; count of bases not matched to a gene: 20. The CDR3 reads CSAGRQGKIAGGPAGELFF. In DNA, the CDR3 is TGCAGTGCTGGTAGACAGGGAAAAATAGCGGGAGGGCCAGCCGGGGAGCTGTTTTTT.

This clonotype was recorded at least ten times. The chain is built from TRBV11-2 and TRBJ2-4; weak D call: TRBD2 (5 bases). Trimming removed 5 bases at V and 1 base at J, with 12 bases between. This CDR3 has 15 amino acids. CDR1 is SGHAT and CDR2 is FQNNGV in the germline V gene. CDR3 sequence (DNA): TGTGCCAGCAGCGCGATAAGGGAGGCCAAAAACATTCAGTACTTC. Encoded protein: CASSAIREAKNIQYF.

In DNA, the CDR3 is TGTGCCTGGAGCTACAATGGCGGGGAGCTGTTTTTT. This translates into CAWSYNGGELFF. The chain recombines TRBV30 with TRBJ2-2, with D uncertain. Per germline, CDR1 GTSNPN and CDR2 SVGIG (reference sequence). V shed 3 bases and J shed 7 bases, with 9 bases lying between them. The CDR3 spans 12 residues.

This clonotype was counted ten times or more. The chain uses TRBV29-1 and TRBJ2-5; 7 nucleotides align to TRBD1. The V gene end was trimmed by 6 bases and the J gene end by 4 bases; junction bases not matched to a gene: 5. The germline CDR1 and CDR2 sequences are SQVTM and ANQGSEA. CDR3 length equals 12 residues. CDR3 nucleotides: TGCAGCGTCGTGGACAGGCGAGAGACCCAGTACTTC. Its protein product is CSVVDRRETQYF.

This clonotype was picked up many times. V is TRBV6-2 or TRBV6-3 and J is TRBJ1-5; D perhaps matches TRBD1 (5 bases). The CDR3 has 16 amino acids. CDR1 is MNHEY and CDR2 is SVGEGT in the germline V gene. With 6 bases removed from V and 2 bases from J, the gap between germline ends came to 17 bases. The CDR3 sequence: CASSTHGGGGNQPQHF. The CDR3 DNA reads TGTGCCAGCAGCACCCACGGCGGGGGAGGCAATCAGCCCCAGCATTTT.